Sequencing of this TCR beta chain was carried out in a study of a mutant IDH1 vaccine in newly diagnosed glioma. Study details: The first vaccination came 4-6 weeks after radiotherapy alone, or with temozolomide cycles. Patients previously underwent radiotherapy, temozolomide, or both, and most underwent both.

Study conclusions and caveats: Overall, almost 95% of patients had vaccine-induced immune responses.

The sample's time point: week 5, during vaccination. The study gave 300 ug of mutant IDH1 20-mer peptide per vaccine dose, with topical imiquimod. Each of the donors came in with new WHO grade 3 or 4 astrocytomas that were IDH1-mutant and ATRX-lost. To note about this clone: Its target is not known.

Clones were sequenced by immunoSEQ multiplex PCR, and TCRdb holds only the in-frame ones, with some missing. This sample has around 50,000 clones, with 70% to 90% found just once. The CDR3 consists of 16 residues. Germline V gene lookup returns CDR1 SGHTA and CDR2 FQGNSA. J lost 3 bases, V lost 5 bases, and 7 bases had no gene match. The sequencing used PBMCs, collected from a glioma patient whose treatment included an IDH1 peptide vaccine. The genes are TRBV7-2 and TRBJ2-3; 11 bases map to TRBD2. This TCR was sampled from a woman in her thirties or forties with glioma. CDR3 nucleotides: TGTGCCAGCAGCCCTATAGCGGGGGGGCTGACAGATACGCAGTATTTT. This sequence encodes CASSPIAGGLTDTQYF. The full variable domain, in which reference TRBV7-2 and TRBJ2-3 provide the parts outside the CDR3, is GAGVSQSPSNKVTEKGKDVELRCDPISGHTALYWYRQSLGQGLEFLIYFQGNSAPDKSGLPSDRFSAERTGGSVSTLTIQRTQQEDSAVYLCASSPIAGGLTDTQYFGPGTRLTVL.